A selection of T cell receptor beta chains follows, all from one sample in a study of control samples from healthy donors and cancer patients. Repertoires were generated with immunoSEQ multiplex PCR, while TCRdb's copy carries only in-frame clones and drops some. The sample shows around 110,000 clones, around nine tenths of them seen only once. What was sequenced was blood. The receptors derive from a woman between 65 and 79 years old in good health. Both conserved end residues are part of each CDR3. Fields, in order: D gene, clone size, V gene, J gene, CDR3 DNA, CDR3 protein. A D gene is named only where the DNA matches it firmly. A row's size may be missing; if present it is once, few, many or a size class.

.	once	TRBV27	TRBJ1-2	TGTGCCAGCAGTTTTTCTGGGAACTATGGCTACACCTTC	CASSFSGNYGYTF
TRBD1	.	TRBV11-3	TRBJ2-1	TGTGCCAGCAGCTTAGTAGGGACAGCCTACAATGAGCAGTTCTTC	CASSLVGTAYNEQFF
.	.	TRBV6-5	TRBJ1-1	TGTGCCAGCAGTTACTTCCAGGATGGAACTGAAGCTTTCTTT	CASSYFQDGTEAFF
TRBD1	.	TRBV4-1	TRBJ2-1	TGCGCCAGCAGCCTAAACCCGACAGGGGTCGATGAGCAGTTCTTC	CASSLNPTGVDEQFF
TRBD2	.	TRBV29-1	TRBJ2-3	TGCAGCGTTGAAGGCTATCTAGCGGGAGATACGCAGTATTTT	CSVEGYLAGDTQYF
TRBD2	.	TRBV9	TRBJ2-2	TGTGCCAGCAGCGTACCCCTCGCGGGAAGCGGGGGCAACACCGGGGAGCTGTTTTTT	CASSVPLAGSGGNTGELFF
.	.	TRBV10-3	TRBJ2-7	TGTGCCATCAGGCCGTCCGAGGGGGGTAACGAGCAGTACTTC	CAIRPSEGGNEQYF
.	.	TRBV25-1	TRBJ1-2	TGTGCCAGCAGTGAATCAGGTGGCTACACCTTC	CASSESGGYTF
.	.	TRBV5-1	TRBJ2-3	TGCGCCAGCAGCTTGGCGGCACAAACTAGCACAGATACGCAGTATTTT	CASSLAAQTSTDTQYF
.	.	TRBV7-9	TRBJ1-2	TGTGCCAGCAGCTTAGATGGGGCTGGGGGCTACACCTTC	CASSLDGAGGYTF
.	.	TRBV7-9	TRBJ2-7	TGTGCCAGCAGCTTAGCCCAAGGCGAGCAGTACTTC	CASSLAQGEQYF
.	once	TRBV6-5	TRBJ1-2	TGTGCCAGCAATTCTTTTGGGACACCGGGCTTC	CASNSFGTPGF
TRBD1	.	TRBV10-3	TRBJ1-2	TGTGCCATCAGTGAGACAGGGGTCGGAACCTATGGCTACACCTTC	CAISETGVGTYGYTF
.	.	TRBV7-8	TRBJ2-7	TGTGCCAGCAGCTTAGGATCTGGGACCAACGAGCAGTACTTC	CASSLGSGTNEQYF
.	.	TRBV4-3	TRBJ1-2	TGCGCCAGCAGCCAAGTGGGGGCGGGTGGCTACACCTTC	CASSQVGAGGYTF
.	.	TRBV7-3	TRBJ1-3	TGTGCCAGCAGCCCCAACCCGGGACGCTCTGGAAACACCATATATTTT	CASSPNPGRSGNTIYF
.	.	TRBV20-1	TRBJ1-5	TGCAGTGCTAGTTGGGGGAACAATCAGCCCCAGCATTTT	CSASWGNNQPQHF
TRBD1	.	TRBV5-4	TRBJ2-7	TGTGCCAGCAGCCCTGGGACAGGGAAAAGCAGCTCCTACGAGCAGTACTTC	CASSPGTGKSSSYEQYF
.	.	TRBV6-5	TRBJ1-2	TGTGCCGCAAGGGGGGGAGGAAGGAGCTATGGCTACACCTTC	CAARGGGRSYGYTF
.	.	TRBV18	TRBJ2-7	TGTGCCAGCTCAGAAGGGGATGGGGGCGAGCAGTACTTC	CASSEGDGGEQYF
TRBD2	.	TRBV11-2	TRBJ2-5	TGTGCCAGCAGCTTAGGGGTGACTAGCGGTCAAGAGACCCAGTACTTC	CASSLGVTSGQETQYF
.	.	TRBV19	TRBJ1-1	TGTGCCAGTAGTATTGGGGGCGCCAAGAACACTGAAGCTTTCTTT	CASSIGGAKNTEAFF
TRBD1	.	TRBV27	TRBJ2-2	TGTGCCAGCAACCGGGACAGACACACCGGGGAGCTGTTTTTT	CASNRDRHTGELFF
.	few	TRBV30	TRBJ1-4	TGTGCCTGGAGTAGGGGGGGAGCAGCTAATGAAAAACTGTTTTTT	CAWSRGGAANEKLFF
TRBD2	.	TRBV7-8	TRBJ2-1	TGTGCCAGCAGCCCTGGGCCGGGGAGCGGGAACCAAAATGAGCAGTTCTTC	CASSPGPGSGNQNEQFF
.	.	TRBV5-1	TRBJ1-2	TGCGCCAGCAGCTACCACACGGGGGGAACTGGGGCCTATGGCTACACCTTC	CASSYHTGGTGAYGYTF
.	.	TRBV5-1	TRBJ1-2	TGCGCCAGCAGCTTGGCCTGGGGGGGCTATGGCTACACCTTC	CASSLAWGGYGYTF
.	.	TRBV2	TRBJ1-1	TGTGCCAGCAGCCCGCTGGGCGGGACTGAAGCTTTCTTT	CASSPLGGTEAFF
TRBD2	.	TRBV3-1/TRBV3-2	TRBJ2-7	TGTGCCAGCAGCCAAGATCGCGGTAGCGGGGCCTACGAGCAGTACTTC	CASSQDRGSGAYEQYF
TRBD1	.	TRBV4-3	TRBJ1-1	TGCGCCAGCAGACAAGAAACAGGGGGCGTTTGGACTGAAGCTTTCTTT	CASRQETGGVWTEAFF
.	.	TRBV20-1	TRBJ2-3	TGCAGTGCCAGGGGGGGAGATGCCCAGTATTTT	CSARGGDAQYF
TRBD1	.	TRBV5-4	TRBJ1-2	TGTGCCAGCAGCTTGGGATTGACAGGGGGCGGCTATGGCTACACCTTC	CASSLGLTGGGYGYTF
.	.	TRBV18	TRBJ1-1	TGTGCCAGCTCAGTCGGGGGGCGGAACACTGAAGCTTTCTTT	CASSVGGRNTEAFF